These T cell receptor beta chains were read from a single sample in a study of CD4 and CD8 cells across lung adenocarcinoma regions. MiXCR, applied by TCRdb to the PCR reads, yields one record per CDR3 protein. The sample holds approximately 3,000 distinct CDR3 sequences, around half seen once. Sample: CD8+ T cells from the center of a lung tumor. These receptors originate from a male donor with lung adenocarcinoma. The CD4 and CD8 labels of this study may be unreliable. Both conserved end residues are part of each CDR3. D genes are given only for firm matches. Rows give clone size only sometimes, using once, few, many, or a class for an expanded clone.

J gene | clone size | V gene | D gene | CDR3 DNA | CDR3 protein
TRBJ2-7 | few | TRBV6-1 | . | TGTGCCAGCAGGGCCGTGGGTACCGAAGGGGGGGAGCAGTACTTC | CASRAVGTEGGEQYF
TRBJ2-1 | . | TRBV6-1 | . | TGTGCCAGCTTTCGTGGCTATGAGCAGTTCTTC | CASFRGYEQFF
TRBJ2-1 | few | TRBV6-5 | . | TGTGCCAGTTTGGACCGGGGCGGAGAACAAGAGACCCAGTTCTTC | CASLDRGGEQETQFF
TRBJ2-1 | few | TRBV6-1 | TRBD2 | TGTGCCAGCGGGACTAATGCGAAGACCTACAATGAGCAGTTCTTC | CASGTNAKTYNEQFF
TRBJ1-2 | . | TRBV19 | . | TGTGCCAGTAGTATAGATGCGGGGCTCTATGGCTACACCTTC | CASSIDAGLYGYTF
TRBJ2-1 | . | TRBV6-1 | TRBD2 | TGTGCCAGCAGAGCGGGACTAGCGGGTTACAATGAGCAGTTCTTC | CASRAGLAGYNEQFF
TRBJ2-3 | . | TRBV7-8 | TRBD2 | TGTGCCAGCAGCTTAGGCGGGAGGGCCGGAGATACGCAGTATTTT | CASSLGGRAGDTQYF
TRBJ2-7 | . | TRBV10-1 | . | TGCGCCAGCAGTGTCTCAGGAATGCCTTACGAGCAGTACTTC | CASSVSGMPYEQYF
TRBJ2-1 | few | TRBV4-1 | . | TGCGCCAGCAGCCAAGCAGCTCTCCGCACCTACAATGAGCAGTTCTTC | CASSQAALRTYNEQFF
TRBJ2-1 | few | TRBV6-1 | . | TGTGCCAGCAGTGAAGGTTTGAGCCTCGGAACCCAGTTCTTC | CASSEGLSLGTQFF
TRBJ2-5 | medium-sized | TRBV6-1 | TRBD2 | TGTGCCAGCAGACCAGCGGGAGAAGAGACCCAGTACTTC | CASRPAGEETQYF
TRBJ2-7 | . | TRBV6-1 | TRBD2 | TGTGCCAGCAGTGACCCGGGGGGGGAGCAGTACTTC | CASSDPGGEQYF
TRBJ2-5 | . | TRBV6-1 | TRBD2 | TGTGCCAGCAGTACCCGGACTAGCGGGAGAAAAGAGACCCAGTACTTC | CASSTRTSGRKETQYF
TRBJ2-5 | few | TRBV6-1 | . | TGTGCCAGCACCGGGTTAGGGGGGACGGAGACCCAGTACTTC | CASTGLGGTETQYF
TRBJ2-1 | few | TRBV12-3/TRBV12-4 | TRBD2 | TGTGCCAGCAGTTTACGGGAGGCGGGCGAGCAGTTCTTC | CASSLREAGEQFF
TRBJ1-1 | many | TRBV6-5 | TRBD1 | TGTGCCAGCAGTTACGGGCCGGGACAGAAAGCTTTCTTT | CASSYGPGQKAFF
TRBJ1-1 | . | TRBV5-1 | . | TGCGCCAGCAGCTCTGCCGGGGGTTACACTGAAGCTTTCTTT | CASSSAGGYTEAFF
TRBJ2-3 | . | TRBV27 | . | TGTGCCAGCAGTTTTTTGTCCCGTGCTCGGAGCACAGATGCGCAGTATTTT | CASSFLSRARSTDAQYF
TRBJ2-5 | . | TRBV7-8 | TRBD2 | TGTGCCAGCAGCTTAGGATCTAGCGGGAGAGGACGAGAGACCCAGTACTTC | CASSLGSSGRGRETQYF
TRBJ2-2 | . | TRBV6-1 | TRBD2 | TGTGCCAGCCGCAGAGGGCTAGCGGGCGCGGGGACCGGGGAGCTGTTTTTT | CASRRGLAGAGTGELFF
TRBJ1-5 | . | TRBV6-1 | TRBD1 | TGTGCCAGCAGTGAAAAACGGACAGGGGGCGAGAATAATCAGCCCCAGCATTTT | CASSEKRTGGENNQPQHF
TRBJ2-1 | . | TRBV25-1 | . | TGTGCCAGCAGTGGATTTAATGAGCAGTTCTTC | CASSGFNEQFF